Presented here are 20 T cell receptor beta chains from one specimen sequenced in a study of T cells of healthy individuals. TCRdb used MiXCR to reprocess the 5' RACE reads, holding one entry per CDR3 protein. The table has 90,000 to 100,000 distinct CDR3 sequences, 17% seen once; the top ten hold about 6.2%. These receptors originate from a human donor in good health.

In its sample, this clonotype was seen once. This rearrangement joins TRBV4-2 to TRBJ1-2; 12 positions match TRBD1. This CDR3 has 15 residues. V shed 4 bases and J 9 bases; nucleotides not matched to a gene: 9. Germline loops: CDR1 LGHNA, CDR2 YNFKEQ. CDR3 protein: CASSLPGQGAWSYTF. The CDR3 bases are TGTGCCAGCAGCCTTCCGGGACAGGGGGCTTGGAGCTACACCTTC.

This clonotype appeared a single time. This chain uses TRBV7-2 with TRBJ1-1; no clear D. Per germline, CDR1 SGHTA and CDR2 FQGNSA. The ends were cut back, 1 base at V and 0 bases at J, with 9 bases in the middle. The CDR3 loop spans 15 amino acids. For the CDR3, the DNA is TGTGCCAGCAGCTTAGGTTCGGGGATGAACACTGAAGCTTTCTTT. This codes for CASSLGSGMNTEAFF.

This clonotype has only a few counts. V and J are TRBV27 and TRBJ1-2; D perhaps matches TRBD1 (6 bases). Trimming took 4 bases from V and 6 from J, leaving 9 bases between them. This CDR3 has 12 residues. Germline CDR1 reads MNHEY; CDR2 reads SMNVEV (reference sequence). CDR3 protein: CASSSYRDGYTF. In DNA, the CDR3 is TGTGCCAGCAGTTCCTACAGGGATGGCTACACCTTC.

This chain joins TRBV6-2 or TRBV6-3 and TRBJ1-5; 12 bases are shared with TRBD1. The CDR3 contains 17 residues. Germline V gene sequence: CDR1 MNHEY, CDR2 SVGEGT. The trim removed 7 bases at V and 3 bases at J, leaving 10 bases unmatched. The CDR3 DNA reads TGTGCCAGCACTAAAGGGCGGGACAGGGGGCACAATCAGCCCCAGCATTTT. This gives the protein CASTKGRDRGHNQPQHF.

The genes are TRBV6-2 or TRBV6-3 and TRBJ2-1; D may be TRBD2 (5 bases). Germline CDR1 and CDR2: MNHEY and SVGEGT. The CDR3 loop spans 14 amino acids. V gave up 9 bases and J gave up 6 bases, with 18 bases separating them. CDR3 DNA: TGTGCCAGTAGGCAGGATAGCGCGTTCAATGAGCAGTTCTTC. It is translated as CASRQDSAFNEQFF.

The chain couples TRBV3-1 to TRBJ2-7; 9 nucleotides align to TRBD1. CDR3 length equals 14 residues. CDR1 and CDR2 (germline): LGHDT, YNNKEL (reference sequence). After removal of 2 bases from V and 4 bases from J, the junction contained 3 bases not matched to a gene. The CDR3 protein is CASSQWDREYEQYF. The DNA of the CDR3 is TGTGCCAGCAGCCAATGGGACAGGGAATACGAGCAGTACTTC.

This clonotype was picked up a small number of times. The chain is built from TRBV28 and TRBJ2-1; 8 nucleotides align to TRBD2. The V segment lost 11 bases and the J segment 4 bases; nucleotides outside the gene matches: 13. This CDR3 contains 15 residues. Germline values: CDR1 MDHEN, CDR2 SYDVKM. CDR3 nucleotides: TGTGCCGCCCAAAGGGAACTAGCGGAGTACAATGAGCAGTTCTTC. Translated, it gives CAAQRELAEYNEQFF. Full variable domain (rest looked up from reference TRBV28 and TRBJ2-1): DVKVTQSSRYLVKRTGEKVFLECVQDMDHENMFWYRQDPGLGLRLIYFSYDVKMKEKGDIPEGYSVSREKKERFSLILESASTNQTSMYLCAAQRELAEYNEQFFGPGTRLTVL.

The J gene is TRBJ1-3, the V gene TRBV7-6; D ambiguous. Germline assignment: CDR1 SGHVS and CDR2 FNYEAQ. Trimming took off 2 bases at V and 4 bases at J, with 12 bases between the two ends. This CDR3 is 15 amino acids long. The CDR3 coding sequence is TGTGCCAGCAGCTTACTGGCAGTTCACGGAAACACCATATATTTT. Translated, it gives CASSLLAVHGNTIYF.

This clonotype was counted many times. This sequence joins TRBV2 and TRBJ2-2, with D tentatively TRBD1 (6 bases). The CDR3 is made up of 15 amino acids. V dropped 2 bases and J dropped 2 bases, with 9 bases sitting between them. CDR1 and CDR2 (germline): SNHLY, FYNNEI. The CDR3 here is CASSELGHNTGELFF. The CDR3 DNA reads as TGTGCCAGCAGTGAATTGGGACATAACACCGGGGAGCTGTTTTTT.

In this sample, this clonotype turned up a few times. The chain combines TRBV7-2 with TRBJ2-3; the match to TRBD2 covers 9 bases. The length of the CDR3 is 15 residues. The germline V gene has CDR1 SGHTA and CDR2 FQGNSA. After removal of 5 bases from V and 5 bases from J, the junction contained 8 bases not matched to a gene. The CDR3 DNA reads as TGTGCCAGCAGCCGAGCTAGCGGGGAAGGAGATACGCAGTATTTT. Residues: CASSRASGEGDTQYF.

This clonotype was detected many times. The V gene is TRBV25-1, the J gene TRBJ2-1; TRBD2 is a possible D gene (6 bases). The V end was cut by 5 bases, the J end by 10 bases, with 15 bases between. CDR3 length: 13 residues. Germline V gene sequence: CDR1 MGHDK, CDR2 SYGVNS. DNA of the CDR3: TGTGCCAGCAGTCGGGACTCTGGTTACGAGCAGTTCTTC. Protein product: CASSRDSGYEQFF. The entire variable domain, with the rest obtained from reference TRBV25-1 and TRBJ2-1, is as follows: EADIYQTPRYLVIGTGKKITLECSQTMGHDKMYWYQQDPGMELHLIHYSYGVNSTEKGDLSSESTVSRIRTEHFPLTLESARPSHTSQYLCASSRDSGYEQFFGPGTRLTVL.

This clonotype appeared a few times. V usage is TRBV2 and J usage is TRBJ2-5; D call uncertain. This CDR3 has 14 amino acids. Trimming stripped 3 bases from V and 2 bases from J, with 10 bases between. Looked up from germline, CDR1 is SNHLY and CDR2 is FYNNEI. This chain's CDR3 is CASSEGPRQETQYF. For the CDR3, the DNA is TGTGCCAGCAGTGAGGGCCCGAGGCAAGAGACCCAGTACTTC.

This clonotype was counted ten times or more. This chain uses TRBV4-3 with TRBJ2-7; no firm D call. The CDR3 length is 15 residues. V shed 4 bases and J shed 1 base, with 14 bases lying between them. Germline V gene lookup returns CDR1 LGHNA and CDR2 YSLEER. As DNA, the CDR3 is TGCGCCAGCAGCCTAAACGTGGGAAGGTCCTACGAGCAGTACTTC. It translates to CASSLNVGRSYEQYF.

The chain has TRBV7-9 and TRBJ2-1; the D gene could be TRBD1 or TRBD2 (6 bases each). Trimming removed 4 bases at V and 7 bases at J, with 17 bases between. Looked up from germline, CDR1 is SEHNR and CDR2 is FQNEAQ (reference sequence). This CDR3 has 15 residues. The CDR3 here is CASSYESRGGNEQFF. The CDR3 DNA is TGTGCCAGCAGCTATGAGTCCAGGGGAGGAAATGAGCAGTTCTTC.

The sample holds many counts of this clonotype. The chain joins TRBV6-5 to TRBJ1-2, with 12 bases that match TRBD1. The germline CDR1 and CDR2 sequences are MNHEY and SVGAGI. J lost 7 bases, V lost 2 bases, and 5 bases had no gene match. This CDR3 is 15 amino acids long. CDR3 DNA sequence: TGTGCCAGCAGTTACGAGGGACAGGGGGCGAGTGGCTACACCTTC. Its protein is CASSYEGQGASGYTF.

This clonotype has at least ten counts. The V gene is TRBV28, the J gene TRBJ2-5; maybe TRBD1 (5 bases). Trimming removed 2 bases at V and 5 bases at J, with 12 bases between. Germline assignment: CDR1 MDHEN and CDR2 SYDVKM. The CDR3 totals 14 residues. For the CDR3, the DNA is TGTGCCAGCAGTTTAAGGCCAAGGGGTGAGACCCAGTACTTC. This translates into CASSLRPRGETQYF.

This clonotype appeared many times. The chain couples TRBV20-1 to TRBJ2-3; the match to TRBD2 covers 11 bases. The germline V gene has CDR1 DFQATT and CDR2 SNEGSKA (reference sequence). V was pared by 0 bases and J by 6 bases, with 5 bases of the junction left unmatched. CDR3 length: 15 residues. In DNA, the CDR3 is TGCAGTGCTAGAGATTTAGCGGGAGGGCCCGATACGCAGTATTTT. Translating gives CSARDLAGGPDTQYF.

This clonotype was observed at least ten times. The rearrangement links TRBV28 to TRBJ2-2, with 9 bases matching TRBD2. The germline gives CDR1 MDHEN, CDR2 SYDVKM. The CDR3 loop spans 17 amino acids. After removal of 7 bases from V and 4 bases from J, the junction contained 13 bases not matched to a gene. As DNA, the CDR3 is TGTGCCAGCAAAATTCTTAGCGGGAGCGAGCTCACCGGGGAGCTGTTTTTT. Its translation is CASKILSGSELTGELFF.

This clonotype was seen a few times. This chain connects TRBV28 to TRBJ1-5, with TRBD1 matching over 8 bases. CDR1 and CDR2 (germline): MDHEN, SYDVKM. CDR3 size: 16 residues. J gave up 3 bases and V 5 bases, and 9 bases lay outside the gene matches. CDR3 sequence (DNA): TGTGCCAGCAGTCCTAGGACAGGGATAAACAATCAGCCCCAGCATTTT. Translation gives CASSPRTGINNQPQHF.

This clonotype turned up a few times. The J gene is TRBJ1-3, the V gene TRBV18; D call uncertain. Germline-derived CDR1 and CDR2 are KGHSH and LQKENI. The CDR3 contains 13 residues. Trimming left V 1 base short and J 4 bases short, with 5 bases between. The CDR3 reads CASSPQEGNTIYF. Here the CDR3 DNA reads TGTGCCAGCTCACCACAAGAGGGAAACACCATATATTTT.